One sample yielded the 18 T cell receptor beta chains listed below, sequenced in a study of monozygotic twins with inflammatory bowel disease. TCRdb reprocessed the 5' RACE reads; each CDR3 protein has one entry and no DNA is given. The clone table shows about 440,000 distinct CDR3 sequences, with the ten largest holding about 2.6%. Specimen: blood. These receptor sequences come from a human donor with ulcerative colitis or Crohn's disease, or a healthy co-twin of an affected twin (not recorded which).

The genes are TRBV7-2 and TRBJ2-1; TCRdb's D call, TRBD1, is unchecked because there is no DNA. CDR3 size: 16 residues. Germline V gives CDR1 SGHTA, CDR2 FQGNSA. The CDR3 sequence is CASSYTGTGTYNEQFF.

The chain joins TRBV24-1 to TRBJ2-7; no DNA is available, so the TRBD1 call from TCRdb remains unchecked. The CDR3 covers 12 residues. The germline V gene has CDR1 KGHDR and CDR2 SFDVKD. CDR3 loop: CATSETGLEQYF.

CDR3 protein: CSVTGQGNEAFF. The chain couples TRBV29-1 to TRBJ1-1. The CDR3 extends over 12 amino acids. Germline V gene data show CDR1 as SQVTM and CDR2 as ANQGSEA.

The CDR3 loop is CASSLSRLAGSGAYNEQFF. V and J are TRBV5-6 and TRBJ2-1; TCRdb names TRBD2, which stays unverified in the absence of DNA. In germline, CDR1 is SGHDT, CDR2 YYEEEE. The CDR3 contains 19 residues.

This sequence joins TRBV29-1 and TRBJ1-1; TCRdb calls TRBD1, which cannot be checked without DNA. The germline gives CDR1 SQVTM, CDR2 ANQGSEA. The CDR3 has 13 amino acids. CDR3 region: CSARDSRNTEAFF.

This chain uses TRBV9 with TRBJ2-3; TCRdb's D call of TRBD1 is untestable without DNA. Germline V lookup: CDR1 SGDLS, CDR2 YYNGEE. The CDR3 spans 13 residues. The CDR3: CASRDSSTDTQYF.

The chain carries TRBV6-1 and TRBJ2-5; TCRdb names TRBD1, which stays unverified in the absence of DNA. There are 16 residues in the CDR3. The germline CDR1 and CDR2 sequences are MNHNS and SASEGT. The CDR3 is CASSLYGVGLGETQYF.

CDR3 region: CASSQDLRERVYEQYF. This rearrangement joins TRBV4-3 to TRBJ2-7; without DNA, the TCRdb call of TRBD1 cannot be checked. The germline V gene has CDR1 LGHNA and CDR2 YSLEER. The CDR3 contains 16 residues.

The chain carries TRBV30 and TRBJ1-1; TCRdb's D call of TRBD1 is untestable without DNA. The length of the CDR3 is 14 residues. Per germline, CDR1 GTSNPN and CDR2 SVGIG (reference sequence). CDR3 in amino acids: CAWSLGTVNTEAFF.

This CDR3 reads CASSISGRTAREQFF. This chain links TRBV7-2 with TRBJ2-1. CDR1 and CDR2 (germline): SGHTA, FQGNSA. The CDR3 spans 15 residues.

The genes are TRBV11-1 and TRBJ2-3. The germline CDR1 and CDR2 sequences are SGHAT and FQDESV (reference sequence). CDR3 size: 12 residues. CDR3: CASSTWGDTQYF. The full variable domain, completed using reference TRBV11-1 and TRBJ2-3, is EAEVAQSPRYKITEKSQAVAFWCDPISGHATLYWYRQILGQGPELLVQFQDESVVDDSQLPKDRFSAERLKGVDSTLKIQPAELGDSAMYLCASSTWGDTQYFGPGTRLTVL.

The CDR3 is CASSLAETSGGLWNEQFF. V usage is TRBV5-8 and J usage is TRBJ2-1; no DNA is available, so the TRBD2 call from TCRdb remains unchecked. The CDR3 has 18 amino acids. CDR1 is SGHTS and CDR2 is YDEGEE in the germline V gene.

The CDR3 region is CATMGNTGELFF. The chain is built from TRBV24-1 and TRBJ2-2. Germline CDR1 KGHDR, CDR2 SFDVKD. The CDR3 extends over 12 amino acids.

The chain couples TRBV5-1 to TRBJ2-2; TCRdb reports TRBD2, a call that lacks DNA to check it against. Looked up from germline, CDR1 is SGHRS and CDR2 is YFSETQ. The CDR3 contains 13 residues. CDR3: CASSWGTAGELFF.

The chain carries TRBV28 and TRBJ2-1; there is no DNA to check the TCRdb D call of TRBD2. The CDR3 consists of 17 residues. Germline V lookup: CDR1 MDHEN, CDR2 SYDVKM. This CDR3 reads CASSSPAGKSSYNEQFF.

The V and J genes are TRBV7-9 and TRBJ2-1. This CDR3 contains 13 residues. Germline CDR1 reads SEHNR; CDR2 reads FQNEAQ (reference sequence). The CDR3 sequence: CASSLASSHEQFF.

The chain couples TRBV6-1 to TRBJ1-2; TCRdb designates TRBD1, a call that cannot be tested without DNA. CDR3 length: 15 residues. Per the germline V gene, CDR1 is MNHNS and CDR2 is SASEGT. This CDR3 is CASSDRDRGNYGYTF.

The rearrangement joins TRBV20-1 to TRBJ1-2; TCRdb outputs TRBD1, but without DNA this stays unchecked. This CDR3 has 12 residues. CDR1 and CDR2 from the germline V gene are DFQATT and SNEGSKA (reference sequence). CDR3 protein: CSAPDGAYGYTF.